This TCR beta chain was sequenced during a study of regulatory dendritic cells for organ transplantation. Study-level background: Monocytes received vitamin D3 on days 0 and 4, IL-10 on day 4.

Sorted T cells were CFSE-labeled and cultured four to five days with allogeneic regulatory or mature dendritic cells at 1:10. Naive CD45RA+ and memory CD45RO+ CD4+ or CD8+ T cells were FACS-sorted. Germline V gives CDR1 SGHNT, CDR2 YENEEA. The CDR3 contains 13 residues. The V end was cut by 0 bases, the J end by 4 bases, with 6 bases between. As concerns this clone: Its antigen is not identified.

Method: immunoSEQ multiplex PCR; TCRdb's copy keeps in-frame clones and lacks some. The sample carries approximately 18,000 clones, over 75% recorded once. This TCR came from a human donor in good health. The gene calls are TRBV11-3 and TRBJ1-1; possible D gene TRBD1, 5 bases. Specimen: memory CD4+ T cells from blood cultured with regulatory dendritic cells. Subset given: CD45RO+ memory T cells. DNA of the CDR3: TGTGCCAGCAGCTTAGAGGGGGGCACTGAAGCTTTCTTT. This codes for CASSLEGGTEAFF.